The subject of this entry is one T cell receptor (beta chain). Its specific antigen is unknown. No much larger clone is present one base from it, and per-base qualities are unavailable. These data belong to a study of blood T cells in healthy people across ages (dated by TCRdb to the mid-2010s). Some background on the complete study: Template switching captured roughly one uniquely barcoded TCR beta cDNA molecule per two T cells in model experiments. To avoid experimental bias, donors of different ages were distributed randomly across sequencing lanes. The study measured age-related changes in TCR beta repertoire diversity using deep sequencing normalized with unique cDNA molecular identifiers. Two additional independent replicas of 1 million unique cDNA reads from the same blood draw were analyzed for two donors (one aged 18 to 29 and one aged 80 or older). The donors were divided into four age groups: young (average approximately 17 years), middle-aged (about 40), aged (about 60) and long-lived (about 80).

The library came from 5' RACE. Sequenced using an Illumina HiSeq 2500. A second roughly 7 to 11 cycle PCR used a sample-barcoded 5' primer and a J-beta primer mix. Each TCR beta cDNA molecule received a unique molecular identifier from a template-switch 5' adaptor carrying 12 random nucleotides. At least 3 million CDR3-containing paired-end reads were obtained from each sample. All of the RNA was converted into first-strand cDNA using the Mint cDNA synthesis kit, with a TRBC-specific oligonucleotide serving as the primer. Following uracil-DNA glycosylase treatment, a first 18-cycle PCR with universal primers M1SS and BC2_uni_R was performed on all cDNA. Under the source paper's analysis protocol: Normalization of each sample was performed by random selection of 1 million high-quality reads, each carrying a distinct molecular identifier. Instead of being binned into consensus sequences, reads with shared molecular identifiers were discarded. MiTCR, set to a Q25 quality threshold and the strictest error-elimination algorithm, was used for CDR3 identification, clonotype clustering and error correction. A nonparametric unseen species model using Euler transformation provided a lower-bound estimate of total TCR beta diversity. Using fastp trimming at Q25 and MiXCR clonotype assembly, TCRdb reanalyzed the public sequencing data and kept in-frame beta chains. Each entry merges the rows of one CDR3 protein and shows their most common DNA and genes. The V and J calls, along with clone size, are taken from TCRdb and not from the paper's own processing. The sample has roughly 1,800,000 distinct CDR3 sequences on record, approximately 50% of them singletons. About 2.1% of the sample goes to the ten largest clones.

The donors were under 40 Caucasian individuals from Russia, aged 6 to 90 years, who were systemically healthy. Each donor gave 8 to 10 milliliters of peripheral blood, drawn into EDTA-treated Vacutainer tubes. Ficoll-Paque density-gradient centrifugation was used to isolate PBMCs, with at least 6.5 million obtained per sample. Trizol reagent was used to extract total RNA from the PBMCs, yielding at least 5.5 micrograms per sample. For every donor, an aliquot of PBMCs went through flow cytometry to measure the percentages of naive CD45RAhigh/CD27high T cells. Results and caveats for the whole study, not just this receptor: The CMV infection status of donors was not known, potentially confounding age-related changes in expanded clonotypes. Compared with the aged group, more naive CD4+ T cells, fewer expanded clones and increased TCR diversity were shown by the long-lived group, suggesting age selection. As age increased, observed TCR beta diversity per million T cells dropped in a roughly linear way, and a significant reduction was already evident by age roughly 40. Observed TCR beta diversity correlated strongly with the percentage of naive T cells measured by flow cytometry. Conclusive comparison of naive and antigen-experienced compartments was prevented by the profiling of bulk unsorted PBMCs. Estimates of total diversity based on one million sequenced T cells were regarded as lower bounds and as underestimates.

The CDR3 starts with the cysteine, ends with the phenylalanine, and has 15 residues. Only CDR3 DNA is held: 45 bases, read in frame from base 1. Via the germline V gene (reference sequence), CDR1 is DFQATT and CDR2 SNEGSKA. Trimmed from V: 3 bases; trimmed from J: 4 bases; junction bases lacking a gene match: 6. The receptor chain draws on TRBV20-1 and TRBJ2-3; a stretch of 11 junction bases matches TRBD2. The sample comprised blood. This receptor was identified in a woman aged 40 to 50 in good health. CDR3 loop: CSASLTSGGADTQYF. The sequenced DNA: TGCAGTGCTAGTTTAACTAGCGGGGGCGCAGATACGCAGTATTTT.